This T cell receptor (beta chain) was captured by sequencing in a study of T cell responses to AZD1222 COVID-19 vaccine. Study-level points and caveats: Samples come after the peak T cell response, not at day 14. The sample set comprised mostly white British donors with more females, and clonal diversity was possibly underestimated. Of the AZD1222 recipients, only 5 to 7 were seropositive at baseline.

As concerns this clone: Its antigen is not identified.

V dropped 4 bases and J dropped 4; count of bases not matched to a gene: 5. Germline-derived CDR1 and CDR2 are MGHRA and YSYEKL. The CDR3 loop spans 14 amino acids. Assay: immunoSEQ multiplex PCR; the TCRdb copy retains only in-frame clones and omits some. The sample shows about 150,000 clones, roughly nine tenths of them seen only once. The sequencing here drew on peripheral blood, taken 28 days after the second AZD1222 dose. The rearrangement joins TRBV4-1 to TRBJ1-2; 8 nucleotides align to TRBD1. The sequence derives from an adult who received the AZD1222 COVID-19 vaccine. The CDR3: CASSRDRGPYGYTF. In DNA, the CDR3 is TGCGCCAGCAGCCGAGACAGGGGTCCCTATGGCTACACCTTC.